This is a list of T cell receptor beta chains from one sample in a study of human T cells and chemical hapten exposure. TCRdb reprocessed the RACE reads with MiXCR, giving one entry per CDR3 protein. The sample records 80,000 to 100,000 distinct CDR3 sequences, about 9.3% being singletons. This specimen was whole blood, taken in connection with sensitization to the hapten diphenylcyclopropenone (DPC). The receptors here all came from a woman aged 40 to 49 with alopecia areata. Some clones in this sample may be carry-over from other donors' samples. CDR3s include the opening cysteine and the closing phenylalanine or tryptophan. The order of the fields is J gene, clone size, D gene, CDR3 length, V gene, CDR3 DNA, CDR3 protein. A D gene is named only where the DNA matches it firmly. The size of a clone is reported for some rows only, either as once, few or many, or as a class for expanded clones.

TRBJ2-3	few	TRBD1	14	TRBV4-1	TGCGCCAGCAGCCAGGTACAGGGGACAGATACGCAGTATTTT	CASSQVQGTDTQYF
TRBJ2-7	many	TRBD1	14	TRBV3-1	TGTGCCAGCAGCAGACAGGGGGCAGCTGGCGAGCAGTACTTC	CASSRQGAAGEQYF
TRBJ1-1	few	-	13	TRBV12-3/TRBV12-4	TGTGCCAGCAGCATGGGACTAGGCACTGAAGCTTTCTTT	CASSMGLGTEAFF
TRBJ1-2	-	TRBD1	16	TRBV5-1	TGCGCCAGCACCGGCCCAGGGGGCCTCCTCGATATGAGCTACACCTTC	CASTGPGGLLDMSYTF
TRBJ1-2	-	-	16	TRBV7-2	TGTGCCAGCAGCCCAACCTCACAGGGAAGCGGCTATGGCTACACCTTC	CASSPTSQGSGYGYTF
TRBJ2-7	many	-	12	TRBV14	TGTGCCAGCAGCTTGGCCGGCTACGAGCAGTACTTC	CASSLAGYEQYF
TRBJ2-3	many	-	13	TRBV7-3	TGTGCCAGCAGCTCCTCTAGCACAGATACGCAGTATTTT	CASSSSSTDTQYF
TRBJ2-1	-	TRBD2	15	TRBV28	TGTGCCAGCAGGGGGGGGGATGTCCTATGGAATGAGCAGTTCTTC	CASRGGDVLWNEQFF
TRBJ1-3	-	TRBD1	15	TRBV7-2	TGTGCCAGCAGCCGTACAGGGGGCGATGGAAACACCATATATTTT	CASSRTGGDGNTIYF
TRBJ1-1	many	-	18	TRBV12-3/TRBV12-4	TGTGCCAGCAGTTTAGGTCCAGGGACGAGGGAAATAAACACTGAAGCTTTCTTT	CASSLGPGTREINTEAFF
TRBJ2-3	-	-	13	TRBV7-9	TGTGCCAGCACCTCGGCAGGGAGAGATACGCAGTATTTT	CASTSAGRDTQYF
TRBJ2-3	many	-	14	TRBV3-1	TGTGCCAGCAGCCAAGGATTCCCGGCAGATACGCAGTATTTT	CASSQGFPADTQYF
TRBJ2-3	-	-	14	TRBV4-2	TGTGCCAGCAGCTTCGACTCGTCCACAGATACGCAGTATTTT	CASSFDSSTDTQYF
TRBJ2-1	many	-	11	TRBV29-1	TGCAGCGTTGAACAATTTGATGAGCAGTTCTTC	CSVEQFDEQFF
TRBJ2-7	-	TRBD2	16	TRBV28	TGTGCCAGCAGGCCACAACCGGGACTAAATGCCTACGAGCAGTACTTC	CASRPQPGLNAYEQYF
TRBJ1-4	-	-	16	TRBV4-3	TGCGCCAGCAGCCAGGCCCACCGGGACCCCGCCGAAAAACTGTTTTTT	CASSQAHRDPAEKLFF
TRBJ2-1	-	TRBD1	13	TRBV6-2/TRBV6-3	TGTGCCAGCAGTCGACCTACAGGGGTTGAGCAGTTCTTC	CASSRPTGVEQFF
TRBJ2-2	many	TRBD2	15	TRBV28	TGTGCCAGCAGCGCTGGGGGGACTAGCGGGAGGTGGCTGTTTTTT	CASSAGGTSGRWLFF
TRBJ2-7	many	TRBD2	15	TRBV3-1	TGTGCCAGCAGCCAAGCCGGGACTAGCGTCGACGAGCAGTACTTC	CASSQAGTSVDEQYF